This T cell receptor beta chain was sequenced during a study of blood T cell repertoires in COVID-19. Looking at the study overall: Samples taken during acute and convalescent COVID-19 were collected in the United States, Italy and Spain.

V lost 6 bases, J lost 7 bases, and 16 bases lay in between. The germline gives CDR1 MNHEY, CDR2 SVGAGI. The CDR3 spans 15 residues. Profiling relied on immunoSEQ multiplex PCR, and the TCRdb table lists in-frame clones only, not all of them. The sample lists under 100,000 clones; over 80% were seen once. The source of this sequence is a woman in her sixties with active COVID-19. J is TRBJ1-6 and V is TRBV6-5, with D perhaps TRBD1 (6 bases). Material for sequencing was peripheral blood. CDR3 residues: CASRLRQESNSPLHF. CDR3 in DNA: TGTGCCAGCAGATTACGACAGGAATCGAATTCACCCCTCCACTTT.